Below are 5 T cell receptor beta chains sequenced from a single sample in a study of Ad26.COV2.S vaccination and SARS-CoV-2 variants. Treatment of the sample: about 20 received Ad26.COV2.S at low or high dose, single or two shots; about 5 received placebo; per-sample allocation not given. Samples were taken on day 63 after the first vaccine or placebo injection. Repertoires were generated with immunoSEQ multiplex PCR, while TCRdb's copy carries only in-frame clones and drops some. Of 200,000 to 250,000 clones listed, roughly 88% are singletons. Sequencing used peripheral blood, obtained in a trial of Ad26.COV2.S vaccine versus placebo. The receptors were sampled from a person aged 18-60 years who received the Ad26.COV2.S COVID-19 vaccine or a placebo.

The V call is TRBV2, the J call TRBJ2-2; 8 nucleotides match TRBD1. V dropped 4 bases and J dropped 6; count of bases not matched to a gene: 1. The V gene's germline CDR1 is SNHLY and CDR2 FYNNEI. CDR3 size: 13 residues. The CDR3 loop reads CASSGTGPGELFF. DNA for the CDR3: TGTGCCAGCAGTGGGACAGGGCCCGGGGAGCTGTTTTTT.

In its sample, this clone was seen many times. V and J are TRBV6-2 or TRBV6-3 and TRBJ2-5; D ambiguous. Looked up from germline, CDR1 is MNHEY and CDR2 is SVGEGT. Trimming took 5 bases from V and 3 from J, leaving 10 bases between them. The CDR3 runs 13 residues. The CDR3 region is CASSLEEKETQYF. CDR3 in DNA: TGTGCCAGCAGTCTTGAAGAGAAAGAGACCCAGTACTTC.

This chain joins TRBV7-9 and TRBJ2-1; the match to TRBD2 covers 9 bases. Germline V CDR1 and CDR2: SEHNR, FQNEAQ (reference sequence). Losses at the gene ends were 1 base for V and 15 bases for J; bases not matched to a gene: 7. This CDR3 region has 13 residues. The CDR3 sequence is CASSLGGAGGPFF. The CDR3 nucleotides read TGTGCCAGCAGCTTAGGTGGCGCGGGGGGGCCGTTCTTC.

The sample holds a few counts of this clone. The V gene is TRBV3-1 (or the pseudogene TRBV3-2), the J gene TRBJ2-3, with TRBD2 matching 8 bases. Unmatched junction bases numbered 15, after V lost 0 bases and J lost 4 bases. CDR3 length: 19 amino acids. CDR1 is LGHDT and CDR2 is YNNKEL in the germline V gene (reference sequence). The CDR3 DNA follows: TGTGCCAGCAGCCAAGATAAGCCCTCCCTAGCGGGTGTTTCAGATACGCAGTATTTT. Translating gives CASSQDKPSLAGVSDTQYF.

The chain is built from TRBV20-1 and TRBJ1-1; 8 bases are a match to TRBD1. This CDR3 spans 16 amino acids. With 3 bases clipped from V and 2 bases from J, the junction kept 11 bases outside the gene matches. Germline V CDR1 and CDR2: DFQATT, SNEGSKA (reference sequence). The CDR3 region is CSASLPGQGGNTEAFF. CDR3 DNA sequence: TGCAGTGCTAGTCTCCCAGGACAGGGAGGAAACACTGAAGCTTTCTTT.